These T cell receptor beta chains were read from a single sample in a study of CXCR3-negative and CXCR3-positive naive CD8 T cells. TCRdb re-analyzed the 5' RACE reads; it lists each CDR3 protein once, without DNA. The table lists some 130,000 distinct CDR3 sequences. Sample: naive CXCR3- CD8+ T cells from blood. The receptors shown here come from a human donor in good health. Some clones in this sample may be carry-over from other donors' samples. The CDR3 runs from the conserved cysteine through the conserved F or W.

j_gene,v_gene,CDR3aa
TRBJ1-2,TRBV4-3,CASSQDPGGLYGYTF
TRBJ2-1,TRBV4-1,CASSEGAGSYNEQFF
TRBJ2-3,TRBV28,CASSLLAPKGDTQYF
TRBJ1-1,TRBV7-9,CASSVTGGNTEAFF
TRBJ2-7,TRBV12-3/TRBV12-4,CASSSRASKSYEQYF
TRBJ1-1,TRBV7-2,CASSFSDQGWNTEAFF
TRBJ1-4,TRBV29-1,CSVEFGDLGKLFF
TRBJ2-7,TRBV15,CATSRDMTSSYEQYF
TRBJ1-2,TRBV29-1,CSVDQGAANYGYTF
TRBJ2-1,TRBV2,CASSTSGRHNEQFF
TRBJ2-5,TRBV28,CASSSPWVSGSQETQYF
TRBJ2-5,TRBV28,CASSFPSGQETQYF
TRBJ2-7,TRBV20-1,CSARVGGEQYF
TRBJ2-1,TRBV4-3,CASSQGYEQFF
TRBJ2-1,TRBV4-3,CASSQVKGGGARYNEQFF